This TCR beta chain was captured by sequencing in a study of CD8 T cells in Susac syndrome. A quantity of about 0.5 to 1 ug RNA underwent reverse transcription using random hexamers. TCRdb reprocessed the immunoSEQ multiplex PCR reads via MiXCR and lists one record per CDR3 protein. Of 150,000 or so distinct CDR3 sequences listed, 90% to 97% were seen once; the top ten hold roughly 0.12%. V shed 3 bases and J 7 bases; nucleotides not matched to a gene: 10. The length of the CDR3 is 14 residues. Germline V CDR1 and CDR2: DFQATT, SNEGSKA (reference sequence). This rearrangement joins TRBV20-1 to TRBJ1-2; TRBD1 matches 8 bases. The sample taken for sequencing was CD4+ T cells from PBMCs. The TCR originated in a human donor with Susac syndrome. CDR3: CSASSPTGGSGYTF. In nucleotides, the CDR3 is TGCAGTGCTAGCTCCCCCACAGGGGGTAGTGGCTACACCTTC.